This TCR beta chain was found in a study of T-cell reconstitution after alpha-beta-depleted transplantation in children. Unique molecular identifiers were used to barcode this TCRbeta library. TCRdb re-called the PCR reads through MiXCR, storing one row per CDR3 protein. The top ten hold approximately 11% of the sample, which has fewer than 400,000 distinct CDR3 sequences, roughly 21% seen once. This clonotype was counted between two and nine times. This CDR3 spans 14 amino acids. Germline CDR1 and CDR2: MDHEN and SYDVKM. V was trimmed by 5 bases and J by 5 bases, leaving 13 bases between them. The input for sequencing was PBMCs, mostly from graft donor cells, taken 180 days after TCRalphabeta/CD19-depleted stem cell transplant. This TCR derives from a male patient younger than 18 who had a stem cell transplant for acute lymphoblastic leukemia, so the T cells may come from the graft donor. This chain uses TRBV28 with TRBJ2-1; the D gene is possibly TRBD2 (5 bases). Written as DNA, the CDR3 is TGTGCCAGCAGTCCCCCTAGCTTCGACAATGAGCAGTTCTTC. Its translation: CASSPPSFDNEQFF.